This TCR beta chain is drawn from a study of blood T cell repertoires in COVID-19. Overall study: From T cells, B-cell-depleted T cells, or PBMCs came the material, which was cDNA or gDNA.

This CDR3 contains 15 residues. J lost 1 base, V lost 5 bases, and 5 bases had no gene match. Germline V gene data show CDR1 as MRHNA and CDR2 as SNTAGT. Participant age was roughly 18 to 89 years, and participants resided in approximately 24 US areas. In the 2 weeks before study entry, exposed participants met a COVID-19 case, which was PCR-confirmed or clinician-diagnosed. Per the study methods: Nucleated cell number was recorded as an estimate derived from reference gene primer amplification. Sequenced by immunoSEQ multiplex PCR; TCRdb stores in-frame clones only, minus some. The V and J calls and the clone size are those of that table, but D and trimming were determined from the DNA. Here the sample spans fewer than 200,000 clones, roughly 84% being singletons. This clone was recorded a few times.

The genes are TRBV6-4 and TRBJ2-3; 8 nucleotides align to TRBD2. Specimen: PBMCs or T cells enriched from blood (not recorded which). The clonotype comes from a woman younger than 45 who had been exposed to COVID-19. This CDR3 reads CASSPKAGGTDTQYF. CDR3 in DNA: TGTGCCAGCAGTCCAAAAGCGGGGGGCACAGATACGCAGTATTTT.